These 31 T cell receptor beta chains share one sample of origin, sequenced in a study of shared clonotypes between healthy human individuals. Naive CD8 cells were CD45RO-negative, positively selected for CCR7, excluding terminally differentiated effector memory CD45RA+ cells. Profiling relied on immunoSEQ multiplex PCR, and the TCRdb table lists in-frame clones only, not all of them. The sample consists of 550,000 to 650,000 clones, about 95% of them appearing once. The sequenced material came from naive CD8+ T cells sorted from blood. Receptors were obtained from a woman aged 25 to 39 in good health.

The chain links TRBV10-3 to TRBJ2-3, with a weak D call TRBD2 (6 bases). V gave up 4 bases and J gave up 2 bases, with 13 bases separating them. Germline loops: CDR1 ENHRY, CDR2 SYGVKD. The CDR3 length is 15 residues. CDR3 bases: TGTGCCATCAGTGTCGGCGGGGAGCACACAGATACGCAGTATTTT. Protein product: CAISVGGEHTDTQYF.

The chain carries TRBV27 and TRBJ2-1; 9 bases map to TRBD2. CDR3 length: 15 amino acids. The germline V gene has CDR1 MNHEY and CDR2 SMNVEV (reference sequence). V was clipped by 4 bases and J by 7 bases; unmatched bases: 8. In nucleotides, the CDR3 is TGTGCCAGCAGTTCCGGGGCGGGAGGGAGAAATGAGCAGTTCTTC. It specifies CASSSGAGGRNEQFF.

The chain recombines TRBV5-7 with TRBJ2-7; tentatively, D is TRBD1 (5 bases). TRBV5-7 belongs to the ORF category, with a function that is uncertain. The CDR3 is 13 amino acids. Trimming removed 2 bases from V and 1 base from J, with 7 bases in between. CDR3 nucleotide sequence: TGTGCCAGCAGCTTACAGGAATCCTACGAGCAGTACTTC. This translates into CASSLQESYEQYF.

The chain links TRBV27 to TRBJ2-7; possibly TRBD2 for D (6 bases). The V end was cut by 3 bases, the J end by 5 bases, with 14 bases between. This CDR3 has 14 amino acids. Germline-derived CDR1 and CDR2 are MNHEY and SMNVEV (reference sequence). CDR3 sequence: CASSFALASDEQYF. Here the CDR3 DNA reads TGTGCCAGCAGTTTCGCACTAGCAAGTGACGAGCAGTACTTC.

The rearrangement joins TRBV27 to TRBJ2-2; D is possibly TRBD2 (5 bases). The V and J ends lost 10 bases and 6 bases respectively, with 12 bases between them. The CDR3 sequence is 12 residues long. Germline values: CDR1 MNHEY, CDR2 SMNVEV (reference sequence). The CDR3 reads CATSYGAGELFF. CDR3 in DNA: TGTGCCACCTCCTACGGGGCCGGGGAGCTGTTTTTT.

This chain joins TRBV7-6 and TRBJ2-1; D is possibly TRBD1 or TRBD2 (6 bases each). Germline-derived CDR1 and CDR2 are SGHVS and FNYEAQ. The V end was cut by 5 bases, the J end by 4 bases, with 18 bases between. This CDR3 is built from 16 residues. DNA of the CDR3: TGTGCCAGCAGCCAAAAGGGGGGTAGATCGTACAATGAGCAGTTCTTC. Translating gives CASSQKGGRSYNEQFF.

The chain links TRBV7-6 to TRBJ1-5; 10 nucleotides line up with TRBD1. The CDR3 length is 14 residues. J lost 6 bases, V lost 4 bases, and 3 bases had no gene match. CDR1 and CDR2 from the germline V gene are SGHVS and FNYEAQ. The CDR3 nucleotides read TGTGCCAGCAGCTCAGGACAGGGGGTTCAGCCCCAGCATTTT. Translating it yields CASSSGQGVQPQHF.

This clone was seen a single time. V gene TRBV5-1 combines with J gene TRBJ2-7, with 9 positions matching TRBD2. The CDR3 is 21 residues long. The V gene end was trimmed by 0 bases and the J gene end by 2 bases; junction bases not matched to a gene: 21. Germline V gives CDR1 SGHRS, CDR2 YFSETQ. The CDR3 protein is CASSLESAPPLLAGDTYEQYF. The CDR3, as DNA: TGCGCCAGCAGCTTGGAGAGCGCGCCCCCCCTTTTAGCGGGAGACACCTACGAGCAGTACTTC. The complete variable domain, with remaining parts taken from reference TRBV5-1 and TRBJ2-7, reads KAGVTQTPRYLIKTRGQQVTLSCSPISGHRSVSWYQQTPGQGLQFLFEYFSETQRNKGNFPGRFSGRQFSNSRSEMNVSTLELGDSALYLCASSLESAPPLLAGDTYEQYFGPGTRLTVT.

The CDR3 protein is CASSFIGRITAYEQYF. Here the CDR3 DNA reads TGTGCCAGCAGTTTCATAGGGCGAATCACAGCCTACGAGCAGTACTTC. The chain has TRBV27 and TRBJ2-7; D not certain. This CDR3 has 16 amino acids. Germline lookup yields CDR1 MNHEY and CDR2 SMNVEV (reference sequence). V gave up 3 bases and J gave up 2 bases, with 17 bases separating them.

The rearrangement joins TRBV7-9 to TRBJ2-7; 10 bases are a match to TRBD1. CDR1 and CDR2 from the germline V gene are SEHNR and FQNEAQ (reference sequence). Losses at the gene ends were 5 bases for V and 4 bases for J; bases not matched to a gene: 8. The CDR3 loop spans 15 amino acids. CDR3 coding DNA: TGTGCCAGCAGCCGCTTAGGGGACAGGGGTTACGAGCAGTACTTC. This codes for CASSRLGDRGYEQYF.

The rearrangement uses TRBV4-2 and TRBJ2-5; 7 nucleotides agree with TRBD2. The germline gives CDR1 LGHNA, CDR2 YNFKEQ. With 7 bases clipped from V and 1 base from J, the junction kept 9 bases outside the gene matches. This CDR3 has 15 residues. CDR3: CASNSGGGGQETQYF. The CDR3 coding sequence is TGTGCCAGCAACTCGGGAGGAGGAGGCCAAGAGACCCAGTACTTC.

This chain links TRBV4-1 with TRBJ2-7, with 8 positions matching TRBD2. Germline V gene sequence: CDR1 MGHRA, CDR2 YSYEKL. The CDR3 is 15 residues long. Unmatched junction bases numbered 2, after V lost 0 bases and J lost 1 base. CDR3 in DNA: TGCGCCAGCAGCCAAGACGGACTAGCATCCTACGAGCAGTACTTC. Its translation is CASSQDGLASYEQYF.

This chain connects TRBV5-8 to TRBJ2-7; the D is unclear. The CDR3 contains 12 residues. Germline V gene lookup returns CDR1 SGHTS and CDR2 YDEGEE. The germline V and J ends were trimmed by 0 bases and 5 bases, with 6 bases remaining between them. For the CDR3, the DNA is TGTGCCAGCAGCTTGGGGCCCCACGAGCAGTACTTC. This codes for CASSLGPHEQYF.

The chain couples TRBV9 to TRBJ2-3; 13 nucleotides align to TRBD2. The CDR3 is made up of 19 amino acids. Germline assignment: CDR1 SGDLS and CDR2 YYNGEE. After removal of 3 bases from V and 1 base from J, the junction contained 11 bases not matched to a gene. CDR3 region: CASSEGLAGVGMGTDTQYF. The CDR3 DNA sequence: TGTGCCAGCAGCGAAGGACTAGCGGGAGTTGGGATGGGCACAGATACGCAGTATTTT.

The V gene is TRBV2, the J gene TRBJ2-5, with D unresolved. Per germline, CDR1 SNHLY and CDR2 FYNNEI. V was shortened by 0 bases and J by 3 bases, with 8 bases between the two germline ends. The CDR3 spans 14 residues. The CDR3 bases are TGTGCCAGCAGTGAAGCGGGCAGAGAAGAGACCCAGTACTTC. This gives the protein CASSEAGREETQYF.

The chain carries TRBV11-2 and TRBJ2-3; unclear D gene. The CDR3 consists of 13 residues. From germline, CDR1 is SGHAT and CDR2 FQNNGV. Trimming removed 5 bases at V and 5 bases at J, with 11 bases between. The CDR3 nucleotides read TGTGCCAGCAGCCTCACCCCGGGAGATACGCAGTATTTT. As protein: CASSLTPGDTQYF.

This chain connects TRBV11-2 to TRBJ1-5; D unclear. V lost 5 bases, J lost 2 bases, and 13 bases lay in between. This CDR3 spans 15 amino acids. Per the germline V gene, CDR1 is SGHAT and CDR2 is FQNNGV. The CDR3 nucleotides read TGTGCCAGCAGCATTGATCGGTCCCGCAATCAGCCCCAGCATTTT. Translating gives CASSIDRSRNQPQHF. Filled out from reference TRBV11-2 and TRBJ1-5, the complete variable domain reads EAGVAQSPRYKIIEKRQSVAFWCNPISGHATLYWYQQILGQGPKLLIQFQNNGVVDDSQLPKDRFSAERLKGVDSTLKIQPAKLEDSAVYLCASSIDRSRNQPQHFGDGTRLSIL.

This clone was recorded only once. This chain links TRBV7-8 with TRBJ2-1, with TRBD2 identical over 10 bases. The CDR3 sequence is 19 residues long. Germline-derived CDR1 and CDR2 are SGHVS and FQNEAQ. The V segment lost 2 bases and the J segment 1 base; nucleotides outside the gene matches: 11. CDR3 residues: CASSLIILSGRPSYNEQFF. CDR3 DNA: TGTGCCAGCAGCTTAATCATTCTTAGCGGGAGGCCATCCTACAATGAGCAGTTCTTC.

The rearrangement joins TRBV28 to TRBJ2-7; 10 bases line up with TRBD2. V shed 3 bases, J shed 9 bases, and the junction held 17 bases outside the gene matches. This CDR3 region has 17 residues. Germline assignment: CDR1 MDHEN and CDR2 SYDVKM. The CDR3 loop is CASSFPPRTSGESRQYF. CDR3 in DNA: TGTGCCAGCAGTTTCCCACCCCGGACTAGCGGTGAGTCGAGGCAGTACTTC.

The chain employs TRBV19 and TRBJ2-5, with D perhaps TRBD2 (5 bases). Per the germline V gene, CDR1 is LNHDA and CDR2 is SQIVND (reference sequence). V lost 3 bases and J lost 5, with 13 bases in between. This CDR3 is built from 14 residues. The CDR3 region is CASSIVGALETQYF. CDR3 DNA: TGTGCCAGTAGTATCGTGGGAGCTCTGGAGACCCAGTACTTC.

V and J are TRBV19 and TRBJ2-2, with TRBD2 identical over 8 bases. V shed 1 base, J shed 2 bases, and the junction held 3 bases outside the gene matches. Germline V gene sequence: CDR1 LNHDA, CDR2 SQIVND (reference sequence). The CDR3 is made up of 16 amino acids. The CDR3 sequence: CASSIASGLNTGELFF. Written as DNA, the CDR3 is TGTGCCAGTAGTATAGCTAGCGGGCTAAACACCGGGGAGCTGTTTTTT.

For this clone: The same CDR3 is also encoded by other DNA sequences in this sample. This rearrangement joins TRBV27 to TRBJ2-1; 16 bases map to TRBD2. V dropped 3 bases and J dropped 8; count of bases not matched to a gene: 1. Germline V gene sequence: CDR1 MNHEY, CDR2 SMNVEV (reference sequence). This CDR3 region has 15 residues. The CDR3 coding sequence is TGTGCCAGCAGTTTGGGGACTAGCGGGAGGGATGAGCAGTTCTTC. It yields the protein CASSLGTSGRDEQFF.

V and J are TRBV6-5 and TRBJ2-5; tentative D call: TRBD1 (6 bases). The J call could be wrong; TRBJ2-7 is a better fit for the DNA end. The CDR3 sequence is 14 residues long. CDR1 MNHEY and CDR2 SVGAGI come from the germline V gene. The CDR3 loop reads CASSFQGRMDEQYF. In nucleotides, the CDR3 is TGTGCCAGCAGTTTCCAGGGGCGAATGGACGAGCAGTACTTC.

This sequence joins TRBV5-1 and TRBJ2-5; perhaps TRBD1 as D (6 bases). V was shortened by 7 bases and J by 2 bases, with 15 bases between the two germline ends. Per germline, CDR1 SGHRS and CDR2 YFSETQ. The CDR3 contains 14 residues. In nucleotides, the CDR3 is TGCGCCAGCCGTGCGGTGACAGGACAAGAGACCCAGTACTTC. Protein sequence: CASRAVTGQETQYF.

This chain links TRBV7-8 with TRBJ2-5; 7 nucleotides line up with TRBD1. The germline CDR1 and CDR2 sequences are SGHVS and FQNEAQ. This CDR3 is 15 amino acids long. The J segment lost 1 base and the V segment lost 5 bases, leaving 7 bases of the junction unmatched. CDR3: CASSRLTGIQETQYF. CDR3 DNA: TGTGCCAGCAGCAGACTGACAGGGATCCAAGAGACCCAGTACTTC.

The chain combines TRBV2 with TRBJ2-1, with D maybe TRBD2 (5 bases). V was shortened by 0 bases and J by 10 bases, with 13 bases between the two germline ends. The CDR3 runs 14 residues. Germline V gene sequence: CDR1 SNHLY, CDR2 FYNNEI. CDR3 loop: CASSEALKGREQFF. The CDR3 DNA reads TGTGCCAGCAGTGAAGCGCTTAAAGGGAGAGAGCAGTTCTTC. The full variable domain, rest sourced from reference TRBV2 and TRBJ2-1, is EPEVTQTPSHQVTQMGQEVILRCVPISNHLYFYWYRQILGQKVEFLVSFYNNEISEKSEIFDDQFSVERPDGSNFTLKIRSTKLEDSAMYFCASSEALKGREQFFGPGTRLTVL.

The CDR3 sequence: CASSYDNSYSNQPQHF. The CDR3 DNA reads as TGCGCCAGCAGTTATGACAATTCTTATAGCAATCAGCCCCAGCATTTT. V is TRBV5-1 and J is TRBJ1-5, with D hard to call. The V gene's germline CDR1 is SGHRS and CDR2 YFSETQ. The CDR3 covers 16 residues. Trimming shortened V by 5 bases and J by 0 bases, and 15 bases separated the two germline ends.

V usage is TRBV19 and J usage is TRBJ2-3; D might be TRBD1 or TRBD2, each matching 5 bases. Trimming pared 1 base from V and 4 bases from J, leaving 15 bases between. The CDR3 covers 16 residues. CDR1 LNHDA and CDR2 SQIVND come from the germline V gene (reference sequence). The CDR3 DNA follows: TGTGCCAGTAGTATAGTAGGCATGGGGGTGGCAGATACGCAGTATTTT. It translates to CASSIVGMGVADTQYF.

This chain links TRBV5-4 with TRBJ2-7, with D maybe TRBD2 (6 bases). Deletions cut 0 bases from V and 2 bases from J, with 15 bases between. The germline V gene has CDR1 SGHNT and CDR2 YYREEE (reference sequence). There are 16 residues in the CDR3. CDR3 region: CASSLEAASVTYEQYF. CDR3 DNA sequence: TGTGCCAGCAGCTTGGAGGCGGCTAGCGTAACCTACGAGCAGTACTTC.

The chain carries TRBV2 and TRBJ2-7, with 8 bases aligning to TRBD2. The CDR3 has 15 residues. CDR1 is SNHLY and CDR2 is FYNNEI in the germline V gene. J was trimmed by 3 bases and V by 1 base; bases with no gene match: 5. CDR3 residues: CASSEGLAGLYEQYF. The DNA for the CDR3 is TGTGCCAGCAGTGAAGGTCTAGCGGGTCTCTACGAGCAGTACTTC.

The chain recombines TRBV11-2 with TRBJ2-7, with D tentatively TRBD1 or TRBD2 (5 bases each). This CDR3 region has 17 residues. Trimming stripped 0 bases from V and 0 bases from J, with 15 bases between. Germline assignment: CDR1 SGHAT and CDR2 FQNNGV. The chain's CDR3 is CASSLDIIWGNSYEQYF. Here the CDR3 DNA reads TGTGCCAGCAGCTTAGATATCATTTGGGGGAACTCCTACGAGCAGTACTTC.